This is a list of T cell receptor beta chains from one sample in a study of cytomegalovirus exposure and HLA in healthy donors. The data were produced by immunoSEQ multiplex PCR, yet TCRdb's version contains in-frame clones alone and is incomplete. The sample contains fewer than 150,000 clones, just over 85% of which appear only once. Source material: PBMCs. Receptors were obtained from a woman aged 18-29 years in good health and CMV-seropositive. Both conserved end residues are part of each CDR3. The D gene is left open where the match is weak. Clone size is shown for a subset of rows, as once, few, many or a class of expanded clone.

. | . | TRBJ2-1 | TRBV6-5 | TGTGCCAGCAGTTACGCTGGAGGATTTGGGCAGTTCTTC | CASSYAGGFGQFF
. | TRBD1 | TRBJ1-1 | TRBV19 | TGTGCCAGTAGTATACTACAGGGGACGGGCACTGAAGCTTTCTTT | CASSILQGTGTEAFF
. | TRBD2 | TRBJ2-1 | TRBV25-1 | TGTGCCAGCAGTGCGACTAGCGGGAGGTATGGTGAGCAGTTCTTC | CASSATSGRYGEQFF
. | . | TRBJ1-2 | TRBV10-3 | TGTGCCATCAGATCGACAGAGGCCCAGTATGGCTACACCTTC | CAIRSTEAQYGYTF
. | TRBD1 | TRBJ2-7 | TRBV4-1 | TGCGCCAGCAGCCAGGCAAAGGGGACAGTCAACTTCTACGAGCAGTACTTC | CASSQAKGTVNFYEQYF
. | . | TRBJ1-3 | TRBV6-1 | TGTGCCAGCAGTGAATTCCGGTCTCTGTCTGGAAACACCATATATTTT | CASSEFRSLSGNTIYF
once | . | TRBJ2-5 | TRBV10-3 | TGTGCCATCAAGGAACAGGGACAAGAGACCCAGTACTTC | CAIKEQGQETQYF
. | TRBD1 | TRBJ1-6 | TRBV6-1 | TGTGCCAGCAGGACAGGGAGCTCCTATAATTCACCCCTCCACTTT | CASRTGSSYNSPLHF
. | TRBD1 | TRBJ1-4 | TRBV5-1 | TGCGCCAGCAGCCGTGGGACAGACTTTGGGGCTAATGAAAAACTGTTTTTT | CASSRGTDFGANEKLFF
. | . | TRBJ1-1 | TRBV28 | TGTGCCAGCAGTTTCACAGACCTGAACACTGAAGCTTTCTTT | CASSFTDLNTEAFF
. | . | TRBJ1-5 | TRBV7-2 | TGTGCCAGCAGCTCCAGACAGGCGGGTGGGCCCCAGCATTTT | CASSSRQAGGPQHF
. | TRBD2 | TRBJ2-3 | TRBV5-6 | TGTGCCAGCAGCTTGGGGCTAGCGGGAAGGATAGATACGCAGTATTTT | CASSLGLAGRIDTQYF
. | . | TRBJ1-1 | TRBV28 | TGTGCCAGCAGTTTTGACAGTGTTGACCGAACAAAAACCCGAGCTTTCTTT | CASSFDSVDRTKTRAFF
. | TRBD2 | TRBJ2-1 | TRBV7-9 | TGTGCCAGCAGCCCGGGGACTAGCGGGGGGTGGAATGAGCAGTTCTTC | CASSPGTSGGWNEQFF
once | . | TRBJ2-5 | TRBV5-5 | TGTGCCAGCAGCTTGCTTGGGGCCCAAGAGACCCAGTACTTC | CASSLLGAQETQYF
. | TRBD1 | TRBJ1-2 | TRBV30 | TGTGCCTGGAGACGGGACAGCGGAGGCTACACCTTC | CAWRRDSGGYTF
. | TRBD2 | TRBJ2-1 | TRBV4-1 | TGCGCCAGCAGGGCGGGACTAGCGGGGAACAATGAGCAGTTCTTC | CASRAGLAGNNEQFF
few | . | TRBJ1-5 | TRBV2 | TGTGCCAGCAGTCCATCTAGCAATCAGCCCCAGCATTTT | CASSPSSNQPQHF
. | TRBD1 | TRBJ1-6 | TRBV11-3 | TGTGCCAGCAGCCAGAGGACAGGGGCAAGGAATTCACCCCTCCACTTT | CASSQRTGARNSPLHF
once | . | TRBJ2-6 | TRBV19 | TGTGCCAGTAGTATCCAAGGCGGCTCTGGGGCCAACGTCCTGACTTTC | CASSIQGGSGANVLTF
. | . | TRBJ2-2 | TRBV7-9 | TGTGCCAGCAGCTTAGATAAAAGACAGACGAACACCGGGGAGCTGTTTTTT | CASSLDKRQTNTGELFF
. | . | TRBJ1-2 | TRBV28 | TGTGCCAGCGTCCCTTTGGGGCGGACTAACTATGGCTACACCTTC | CASVPLGRTNYGYTF
. | . | TRBJ2-3 | TRBV7-9 | TGTGCCAGCAGCTCAAGTGGAGCAGATACGCAGTATTTT | CASSSSGADTQYF
. | TRBD1 | TRBJ1-1 | TRBV12-5 | TGTGCTAGTGGTTTCCGACAGGGGGCCGCGGAAGCTTTCTTT | CASGFRQGAAEAFF
. | . | TRBJ1-1 | TRBV7-9 | TGTGCCAGCAGCTTGCGGGCAGTGGCCACTGAAGCTTTCTTT | CASSLRAVATEAFF
. | TRBD2 | TRBJ2-1 | TRBV27 | TGTGCCAGCTTTCCGGGACTAGCGGGGGGTGAGCAGTTCTTC | CASFPGLAGGEQFF
. | . | TRBJ2-7 | TRBV11-2 | TGTGCCAGCAGCGACGGGGGGCTTAGGTCCTACGAGCAGTACTTC | CASSDGGLRSYEQYF
. | TRBD1 | TRBJ1-1 | TRBV7-9 | TGTGCCAGCAGCCCTCGACAGGGGGCGAGAACTGAAGCTTTCTTT | CASSPRQGARTEAFF
. | TRBD2 | TRBJ2-3 | TRBV4-3 | TGCGCCAGCAGCCCCCTAGCTAGCGGGGATACGCAGTATTTT | CASSPLASGDTQYF
few | TRBD1 | TRBJ1-2 | TRBV4-1 | TGCGCCAGCAGCCATGGACAGGGTCTTGGCTACACCTTC | CASSHGQGLGYTF
. | TRBD2 | TRBJ2-3 | TRBV5-4 | TGTGCCAGCAGCATTAGCGGGAGCCCAGATACGCAGTATTTT | CASSISGSPDTQYF
. | . | TRBJ2-1 | TRBV5-4 | TGTGCCAGCAGCATGGACAGTTACAATGAGCAGTTCTTC | CASSMDSYNEQFF
. | . | TRBJ1-2 | TRBV11-2 | TGTGCCAGCAGCTTAGGGACAGCCGCTAACTATGGCTACACCTTC | CASSLGTAANYGYTF
. | . | TRBJ1-4 | TRBV1 | TGCACCAGCAGCCAAGATACGGGGACAACTAATGAAAAACTGTTTTTT | CTSSQDTGTTNEKLFF
. | . | TRBJ1-2 | TRBV30 | TGTGCCTGGACCTACTCGGGAACTAACTATGGCTACACCTTC | CAWTYSGTNYGYTF
once | TRBD2 | TRBJ2-3 | TRBV19 | TGTGCCAGTAGTCCGTTGGGACTAGGATCAAGCACAGATACGCAGTATTTT | CASSPLGLGSSTDTQYF
. | . | TRBJ1-2 | TRBV30 | TGTGCCTGCGAGACAGTTGAGTACTATGGCTACACCTTC | CACETVEYYGYTF
. | TRBD1 | TRBJ1-5 | TRBV7-2 | TGTGCCAGCAGCCCCAGGGGGGGGACAGGGGATCAGCCCCAGCATTTT | CASSPRGGTGDQPQHF
. | . | TRBJ2-2 | TRBV29-1 | TGCAGCGTTGAAGAGCAGGGTCGGATCACCGGGGAGCTGTTTTTT | CSVEEQGRITGELFF
. | . | TRBJ1-1 | TRBV5-1 | TGCGCCAGCAGCTTCACGTCCCAGGCGAACACTGAAGCTTTCTTT | CASSFTSQANTEAFF